The next 15 T cell receptor beta chains were all read from a single sample in a study of blood T cell repertoires in COVID-19. Data came from immunoSEQ multiplex PCR; TCRdb stores just in-frame clones and leaves some out. The table shows 80,000 or so clones, with 81% occurring only once. The sample taken for sequencing was peripheral blood. These receptors were obtained from a man aged 80 or over with acute or convalescent COVID-19.

This chain links TRBV28 with TRBJ1-5; D might be TRBD1 (6 bases). V lost 4 bases to trimming and J lost 5 bases, with 12 bases between them. Per germline, CDR1 MDHEN and CDR2 SYDVKM. This CDR3 contains 14 residues. CDR3 region: CASSSGQTYQPQHF. CDR3 in DNA: TGTGCCAGCAGTTCCGGACAGACTTATCAGCCCCAGCATTTT.

V is TRBV19 and J is TRBJ1-1; a weak D match, TRBD1 (5 bases). CDR3 size: 16 residues. Germline V gene sequence: CDR1 LNHDA, CDR2 SQIVND (reference sequence). V lost 4 bases and J 4 bases, leaving 19 bases between the germline ends. The CDR3 spells CASSTISVSQGTEAFF. In DNA form, the CDR3 reads TGTGCCAGTAGTACGATTTCTGTCTCCCAGGGCACTGAAGCTTTCTTT.

This sequence joins TRBV5-1 and TRBJ1-2; D unresolved. Germline values: CDR1 SGHRS, CDR2 YFSETQ. Deletions cut 5 bases from V and 4 bases from J, with 15 bases between. The CDR3 covers 14 residues. The CDR3 bases are TGCGCCAGCAGTTTAGAGCCTAATGCCTATGGCTACACCTTC. Its protein is CASSLEPNAYGYTF.

The chain couples TRBV30 to TRBJ1-2; D possibly corresponds to TRBD1 (5 bases). Between the trimmed V and J ends, which lost 2 bases and 4 bases, there was a span of 17 bases. CDR3 size: 15 residues. In germline, CDR1 is GTSNPN, CDR2 SVGIG (reference sequence). CDR3 in amino acids: CAWSKTATATYGYTF. For the CDR3, the DNA is TGTGCCTGGAGTAAGACAGCCACCGCTACCTATGGCTACACCTTC.

This chain joins TRBV18 and TRBJ1-1; D might be TRBD1 (5 bases). With 4 bases removed from V and 1 base from J, the gap between germline ends came to 10 bases. The CDR3 loop spans 14 amino acids. Looked up from germline, CDR1 is KGHSH and CDR2 is LQKENI. The CDR3 sequence: CASSLWTTNTEAFF. The CDR3 DNA sequence: TGTGCCAGCTCACTGTGGACAACGAACACTGAAGCTTTCTTT.

V usage is TRBV19 and J usage is TRBJ2-7, with 7 bases aligning to TRBD2. Trimming took 5 bases from V and 4 from J; bases not matched to a gene: 11. Germline V CDR1 and CDR2: LNHDA, SQIVND (reference sequence). The CDR3 consists of 15 residues. CDR3 region: CASSPFGRKTYEQYF. The CDR3 DNA follows: TGTGCCAGTAGTCCCTTCGGGAGGAAGACGTACGAGCAGTACTTC.

This chain joins TRBV6-5 and TRBJ2-7; possible D gene TRBD2, 5 bases. This CDR3 is built from 15 residues. Germline CDR1 and CDR2: MNHEY and SVGAGI. Trimming pared 0 bases from V and 6 bases from J, leaving 15 bases between. CDR3 region: CASSYSTGVVSEQYF. CDR3 DNA: TGTGCCAGCAGTTACTCGACCGGGGTAGTAAGCGAGCAGTACTTC.

The rearrangement links TRBV3-1 (or the pseudogene TRBV3-2) to TRBJ2-1; 8 nucleotides align to TRBD1. Trimming at V came to 2 bases and at J to 9 bases, leaving 6 bases not matched to a gene. The length of the CDR3 is 14 residues. Germline V CDR1 and CDR2: LGHDT, YNNKEL (reference sequence). The CDR3 DNA reads TGTGCCAGCAGCCAATTGAACAGGGGGTTTGAGCAGTTCTTC. Translation: CASSQLNRGFEQFF.

J is TRBJ2-1 and V is TRBV7-8; 7 nucleotides align to TRBD2. With 1 base clipped from V and 4 bases from J, the junction kept 4 bases outside the gene matches. Per germline, CDR1 SGHVS and CDR2 FQNEAQ. CDR3 length: 15 amino acids. For the CDR3, the DNA is TGTGCCAGCAGCTTAGATGGGACTACTTACAATGAGCAGTTCTTC. Amino acid sequence: CASSLDGTTYNEQFF.

The genes are TRBV14 and TRBJ2-2, with 8 bases matching TRBD2. The CDR3 totals 17 residues. V shed 4 bases and J 2 bases; nucleotides not matched to a gene: 9. CDR1 is SGHDN and CDR2 is FVKESK in the germline V gene. Here the CDR3 DNA reads TGTGCCAGCAGCCCTAGGTGGGGACTAGGCAACACCGGGGAGCTGTTTTTT. This gives the protein CASSPRWGLGNTGELFF. The full variable domain, rest sourced from reference TRBV14 and TRBJ2-2, is EAGVTQFPSHSVIEKGQTVTLRCDPISGHDNLYWYRRVMGKEIKFLLHFVKESKQDESGMPNNRFLAERTGGTYSTLKVQPAELEDSGVYFCASSPRWGLGNTGELFFGEGSRLTVL.

The chain uses TRBV7-3 and TRBJ2-2; tentatively, D is TRBD1 (6 bases). Germline V gene data show CDR1 as SGHTA and CDR2 as FQGTGA. The V gene lost 5 bases and the J gene lost 8 bases, with 18 bases spanning the gap. This CDR3 spans 15 amino acids. In DNA form, the CDR3 reads TGTGCCAGCAGCCAGACGGGACCTCAGGGGGGGGAGCTGTTTTTT. As protein: CASSQTGPQGGELFF.

The CDR3 reads CASSLVSAGDWTGELFF. The DNA of the CDR3 is TGTGCCAGCAGCTTAGTTTCAGCGGGAGATTGGACCGGGGAGCTGTTTTTT. The chain links TRBV7-2 to TRBJ2-2; 8 nucleotides align to TRBD2. V dropped 1 base and J dropped 5; count of bases not matched to a gene: 9. The germline CDR1 and CDR2 sequences are SGHTA and FQGNSA. The CDR3 has 17 residues.

The chain joins TRBV12-5 to TRBJ1-1; D is possibly TRBD1 (5 bases). V lost 6 bases and J 7 bases, leaving 15 bases between the germline ends. The CDR3 sequence is 13 residues long. Germline CDR1 is LGHNT and CDR2 is FRNRAP. CDR3 protein: CASGLQARYEAFF. The CDR3 DNA reads as TGTGCTAGTGGGTTACAGGCACGATATGAAGCTTTCTTT.

V is TRBV19 and J is TRBJ1-1, with 7 bases that match TRBD1. CDR3 length: 17 residues. Germline V gives CDR1 LNHDA, CDR2 SQIVND (reference sequence). The trim removed 5 bases at V and 0 bases at J, leaving 12 bases unmatched. The CDR3 reads CASSARDRGQMNTEAFF. The CDR3 bases are TGTGCCAGTAGTGCACGGGACAGAGGACAGATGAACACTGAAGCTTTCTTT.

This chain links TRBV7-2 with TRBJ2-5; TRBD2 aligns across 9 bases. V dropped 1 base and J dropped 4; count of bases not matched to a gene: 10. Germline loops: CDR1 SGHTA, CDR2 FQGNSA. The CDR3 has 17 amino acids. This CDR3 is CASSLVAGGRATETQYF. The DNA for the CDR3 is TGTGCCAGCAGCTTAGTGGCGGGCGGGAGGGCCACAGAGACCCAGTACTTC. Full variable domain (missing parts from reference TRBV7-2 and TRBJ2-5): GAGVSQSPSNKVTEKGKDVELRCDPISGHTALYWYRQSLGQGLEFLIYFQGNSAPDKSGLPSDRFSAERTGGSVSTLTIQRTQQEDSAVYLCASSLVAGGRATETQYFGPGTRLLVL.